Described below is a single TCR beta chain sequence and its context. The antigen is unknown. This record comes from a study of STAT5B mutations in CD4+ large granular lymphocyte leukemia. Points from the study as a whole: The CD4+ versus CD8+ T-LGLL clonality difference may reflect limited sample size. Patient CD4-sorted repertoires looked more clonal than healthy CD4+ repertoires, even without putative leukemic clones. Main leukemic clonotypes were patient-specific, but more than 20% appeared at low frequency elsewhere.

Healthy controls were blood donor buffy coats. The germline gives CDR1 SGHTA, CDR2 FQGNSA. This CDR3 region has 15 residues. V was trimmed by 4 bases and J by 0 bases, leaving 13 bases between them. Produced via immunoSEQ multiplex PCR; TCRdb's table is partial and in-frame only. Found here are 30,000 to 40,000 clones, about 82% of them singletons; the top ten hold roughly 1.2%. This receptor was identified in a human donor in good health. Specimen: CD4+ T cells from blood buffy coats. V and J are TRBV7-2 and TRBJ2-7; D is uncertain. Here the CDR3 reads CASSSSQVSSYEQYF. The CDR3, as DNA: TGTGCCAGCAGCTCCTCTCAGGTGAGCTCCTACGAGCAGTACTTC.